This T cell receptor (beta chain) was sequenced in a study of vaccination and CD4 T cells after COVID-19 (dated 2022 in TCRdb). General notes on the study: The convalescent cohort comprised six males and four females, including two Hispanic individuals, seven Caucasians, two Asians and one multiracial person. The cultures were stimulated with overlapping spike peptide pools from SARS-CoV-2 and from the common cold coronaviruses HCoV-NL63, HCoV-OC43 and HCoV-229E. Each participant got two doses of either the Pfizer-BioNTech BNT162b2 vaccine (n=8) or the Moderna mRNA-1273 vaccine (n=2). Post-COVID blood samples from convalescent patients were collected a median of approximately 93 days after diagnosis, with a range of roughly 30 to 170 days. Post-vaccine blood samples were taken a median of approximately 76 days after the second vaccine dose, with a range of 14 to 241 days. In control cultures, a CEFX viral epitope pool was used as positive control, an HIV-1 Nef peptide pool was used as negative control, or no peptide was added. In an earlier paper using these donors, memory CD4+ T cell crossreactivity between SARS-CoV-2 and common cold coronavirus spike proteins was assessed at the TCR clonotype level. In nine to eleven COVID-19 convalescent patients and a few infection-naive healthy vaccine recipients, researchers compared the spike-specific CD4+ TCR repertoire from before mRNA vaccination with the repertoire from after. The investigation overall reported the following: Relatively few convalescent patients were included in the study, and early timepoints after natural infection were not analyzed. Nearly all vaccine-specific clones in convalescent patients (304 of 307) were mono-reactive for SARS-CoV-2 spike rather than cross-reactive with common cold coronaviruses. In convalescent patients, a median approximately 89% of post-vaccine SARS-CoV-2-reactive clones were detected only after vaccination, suggesting vaccine-specific priming. An increase in the median number of SARS-CoV-2-reactive clonotypes from approximately 23 after infection to some 40 after vaccination was observed, but the change was not found to be significant.

Spanning cysteine to phenylalanine, the CDR3 consists of 13 amino acids. Left in the record is the CDR3 DNA by itself, 39 bases read in frame from the first base. V and J are truncated by 4 bases and 1 base respectively, leaving an intervening sequence of 7 bases. CDR1 and CDR2, per the germline V gene (reference sequence), are SEHNR and FQNEAQ. Comments on this clonotype: No cognate antigen has been identified for it. The input lacks base qualities; no much larger clone sits a single base away.

What the treatment or condition label conveys for this sample: approximately 9-day PBMC culture with coronavirus spike peptide pools or control peptides (ViraFEST assay). CD4+ T cells from unexposed donors were collected before the COVID-19 pandemic (2011-2018). The ViraFEST assay was used in the study, in which antigen-specific T cells were expanded with peptide pools and expanded clonotypes were subsequently identified by TCR sequencing. PBMCs were cultured at around 2.2 million per well in IMDM supplemented with 5% human AB serum and roughly 10 IU/ml IL-2, with approximately 10 ug/ml peptide pools added. On days 3 and 7, half of the culture medium was replaced with fresh IL-2-containing medium. After about 11 days of culture, CD4+ T cells were isolated by negative selection using the EasySep CD4+ T cell isolation kit. As far as cell numbers permitted, CD4+ T cells from unexposed donors were tested for reactivity against SARS-CoV-2 S and N as well as four spike pools from common cold coronaviruses. PBMCs were separated from whole blood using Ficoll-Paque Plus gradient centrifugation and then either used fresh or cryopreserved at -140C. Culture conditions were generally each tested in triplicate wells. The leukapheresis product for the unexposed donors was obtained through commercial purchase.

The library was made by PCR. TCR sequencing of DNA from cultured CD4+ T cells used the Oncomine TCR Beta short-read assay at the Johns Hopkins FTIC core. The QIAamp micro DNA kit was used to extract genomic DNA from the cultured CD4+ T cells. Oncomine TCR Beta libraries made from cultured CD4+ T cells were pooled using unique dual indexes and sequenced on an Illumina iSeq 100. The source study handled its data this way. Non-productive sequences were filtered out, and CDR3s that did not start with C, did not end with F or W, or were shorter than 7 amino acids were discarded. Antigen-specific clonotypes were identified using the MANAFEST web application through comparison of peptide-stimulated wells with reference and other culture wells. To be called positive, a clone needed an FDR below 0.05, an odds ratio above 5, and a productive frequency above 0.1% in at least two of three replicate wells. Clonotypes that were significantly expanded in both SARS-CoV-2 spike wells and at least one common cold coronavirus spike condition were defined as cross-reactive. Levenshtein distances (stringdist) and unrooted phylogenetic trees (ape) in R version 3.6.1 were used to assess CDR3 homology. The public sequencing data were trimmed at Q25 with fastp and processed into clonotypes with MiXCR by TCRdb, which kept only in-frame beta chains. Entries are consolidated by CDR3 protein sequence, retaining the most common genes and DNA. TCRdb, rather than the study authors, made the V and J calls. The sample profile shows around 8,000 distinct CDR3 sequences; about 40% of them were found once. The ten largest clones capture 14% of the sample.

The source of this sequence is a human donor in good health. The receptor chain draws on TRBV7-9 and TRBJ1-2, with the D gene call left open. The sample comprised CD4+ T cells from blood, cultured in vitro. The DNA sequence is given as TGTGCCAGCAGCTACGAGGTTAACTATGGCTACACCTTC. It encodes CASSYEVNYGYTF. The entire variable domain, with the stretches around the CDR3 drawn from the reference TRBV7-9 and TRBJ1-2 proteins, is DTGVSQNPRHKITKRGQNVTFRCDPISEHNRLYWYRQTLGQGPEFLTYFQNEAQLEKSRLLSDRFSAERPKGSFSTLEIQRTEQGDSAMYLCASSYEVNYGYTFGSGTRLTVV.